Listed here are 17 T cell receptor beta chains from one sample, sequenced in a study of blood T cell repertoires in COVID-19. TCRdb's table, derived via immunoSEQ multiplex PCR, lists solely in-frame clones and lacks some. The sample carries some 190,000 clones, 84% recorded once. Material: PBMCs or T cells enriched from blood (not recorded which). Receptor source: a woman aged 25-40 years who had recovered from COVID-19.

This sequence joins TRBV5-4 and TRBJ1-2; 9 nucleotides align to TRBD1. Unmatched junction bases numbered 11, after V lost 0 bases and J lost 5 bases. The CDR3 contains 17 residues. The germline V gene encodes CDR1 SGHNT and CDR2 YYREEE (reference sequence). This CDR3 is CASSLEGLTGGVYGYTF. CDR3 bases: TGTGCCAGCAGCTTGGAGGGGCTGACAGGGGGAGTTTATGGCTACACCTTC.

The chain joins TRBV9 to TRBJ2-2; 10 nucleotides agree with TRBD1. Germline loops: CDR1 SGDLS, CDR2 YYNGEE. The CDR3 contains 17 residues. The V and J ends lost 4 bases and 4 bases, in that order; junction bases with no gene match: 10. The CDR3 coding sequence is TGTGCCAGCAGCCCGTTTGGGACAGGGGTTATCACCGGGGAGCTGTTTTTT. Translation: CASSPFGTGVITGELFF.

This sequence joins TRBV7-9 and TRBJ1-5, with D unresolved. The V end was cut by 3 bases, the J end by 7 bases, with 13 bases between. The germline V gene encodes CDR1 SEHNR and CDR2 FQNEAQ (reference sequence). The CDR3 loop spans 14 amino acids. CDR3 in amino acids: CASSFEGGFQPQHF. In DNA form, the CDR3 reads TGTGCCAGCAGCTTTGAGGGAGGGTTCCAGCCCCAGCATTTT.

V is TRBV28 and J is TRBJ2-3, with 8 bases identical to TRBD2. CDR3 length: 16 residues. Unmatched junction bases numbered 9, after V lost 6 bases and J lost 1 base. CDR1 and CDR2 from the germline V gene are MDHEN and SYDVKM. CDR3 DNA sequence: TGTGCCAGCAGCCTTACTCCGGGACTAGGCACAGATACGCAGTATTTT. It translates to CASSLTPGLGTDTQYF.

The rearrangement joins TRBV9 to TRBJ2-5, with TRBD2 identical over 13 bases. Germline V CDR1 and CDR2: SGDLS, YYNGEE. This CDR3 spans 18 amino acids. V shed 2 bases and J 5 bases; nucleotides not matched to a gene: 12. The CDR3 region is CASSVGTSGILRRETQYF. The CDR3 DNA is TGTGCCAGCAGCGTCGGGACTAGCGGGATTCTCCGACGGGAGACCCAGTACTTC.

This sequence joins TRBV7-2 and TRBJ2-5; TRBD2 is a possible D gene (7 bases). This CDR3 region has 13 residues. Between the trimmed V and J ends, which lost 6 bases and 5 bases, there was a span of 13 bases. CDR1 is SGHTA, CDR2 FQGNSA, per germline. The CDR3 DNA reads as TGTGCCAGCAGAGGGGGGGTTTATGAGACCCAGTACTTC. Protein: CASRGGVYETQYF.

This chain joins TRBV30 and TRBJ2-1; the D is unclear. The CDR3 runs to 12 residues. Germline V lookup: CDR1 GTSNPN, CDR2 SVGIG (reference sequence). V lost 1 base and J 10 bases, leaving 11 bases between the germline ends. The CDR3, as DNA: TGTGCCTGGAGTGGGTTCCGAGAGGAGCAGTTCTTC. It translates to CAWSGFREEQFF.

Only one count was recorded for this clone. This sequence joins TRBV7-9 and TRBJ2-2; D is ambiguous. The CDR3 is 14 amino acids. V shed 3 bases and J shed 4 bases, with 9 bases lying between them. The germline V gene encodes CDR1 SEHNR and CDR2 FQNEAQ (reference sequence). The CDR3 sequence is CASSFSIRTGELFF. Here the CDR3 DNA reads TGTGCCAGCAGCTTTAGTATACGCACCGGGGAGCTGTTTTTT. Supplemented by reference TRBV7-9 and TRBJ2-2, the full variable domain reads DTGVSQNPRHKITKRGQNVTFRCDPISEHNRLYWYRQTLGQGPEFLTYFQNEAQLEKSRLLSDRFSAERPKGSFSTLEIQRTEQGDSAMYLCASSFSIRTGELFFGEGSRLTVL.

This rearrangement joins TRBV5-1 to TRBJ2-7, with D perhaps TRBD1 (6 bases). Germline V gene sequence: CDR1 SGHRS, CDR2 YFSETQ. The CDR3 sequence is 17 residues long. Trimming pared 2 bases from V and 2 bases from J, leaving 20 bases between. The chain's CDR3 is CASSFNEQGLIAYEQYV. The CDR3 bases are TGCGCCAGCAGCTTTAATGAACAGGGATTAATTGCCTACGAGCAGTACGTC.

This clone came up once. This sequence joins TRBV5-8 and TRBJ2-5; TRBD2 is a possible D gene (5 bases). This CDR3 region has 15 residues. The V end was cut by 7 bases, the J end by 4 bases, with 20 bases between. Germline V gene sequence: CDR1 SGHTS, CDR2 YDEGEE. CDR3 bases: TGTGCCAGCTATCCCGGTATCGGGATGCGAGAGACCCAGTACTTC. Translated: CASYPGIGMRETQYF.

The chain links TRBV4-2 to TRBJ2-2; possibly TRBD1 for D (5 bases). Germline CDR1 reads LGHNA; CDR2 reads YNFKEQ. CDR3 size: 17 residues. The V and J ends lost 0 bases and 0 bases respectively, with 11 bases between them. CDR3 protein: CASSQDPGIANTGELFF. Written as DNA, the CDR3 is TGTGCCAGCAGCCAAGATCCAGGGATAGCGAACACCGGGGAGCTGTTTTTT.

Concerning this clone: Within the sample, other DNA sequences also encode this same CDR3. The J gene is TRBJ2-7, the V gene TRBV19, with TRBD1 identical over 9 bases. The CDR3 loop spans 14 amino acids. Losses at the gene ends were 5 bases for V and 4 bases for J; bases not matched to a gene: 6. Germline CDR1 and CDR2: LNHDA and SQIVND (reference sequence). CDR3: CASSPGTGTYEQYF. The CDR3, as DNA: TGTGCCAGTAGTCCCGGGACAGGGACATACGAGCAGTACTTC.

The gene calls are TRBV5-5 and TRBJ2-3; D is possibly TRBD2 (6 bases). The CDR3 runs 15 residues. The ends were cut back, 0 bases at V and 3 bases at J, with 11 bases in the middle. The germline V gene has CDR1 SGHKS and CDR2 YYEKEE (reference sequence). The CDR3 reads CASSLDPGVTDTQYF. CDR3 DNA: TGTGCCAGCAGCTTGGACCCGGGGGTGACAGATACGCAGTATTTT.

J is TRBJ2-1 and V is TRBV7-9; D is unresolved. The germline CDR1 and CDR2 sequences are SEHNR and FQNEAQ (reference sequence). Deletions cut 5 bases from V and 7 bases from J, with 9 bases between. The CDR3 sequence is 12 residues long. The CDR3, as DNA: TGTGCCAGCAGCCCTCCGAGGAATGAGCAGTTCTTC. This sequence encodes CASSPPRNEQFF.

A single count supports this clone. In DNA, the CDR3 is TGTGCCAGCAGCCCTGGACAGGGTTCGAGCTACGAGCAGTACGTC. Amino acids: CASSPGQGSSYEQYV. The J gene is TRBJ2-7, the V gene TRBV7-8; 8 bases agree with TRBD1. This CDR3 is 15 amino acids long. Per germline, CDR1 SGHVS and CDR2 FQNEAQ. V was pared by 5 bases and J by 3 bases, with 9 bases of the junction left unmatched.

CDR3 DNA: TGTGCCAGCAGTTTAGGGCTATATGGCTACACCTTC. Protein product: CASSLGLYGYTF. This sequence joins TRBV28 and TRBJ1-2; D ambiguous. The length of the CDR3 is 12 residues. V was clipped by 2 bases and J by 5 bases, with 6 bases between them. The germline V gene encodes CDR1 MDHEN and CDR2 SYDVKM.

For the CDR3, the DNA is TGTGCCAGCAGTTTAGTCTATCGAGGGGCGGACAGGGGGCTCCACGAGCAGTACTTC. The encoded protein is CASSLVYRGADRGLHEQYF. The rearrangement uses TRBV27 and TRBJ2-7; 11 bases map to TRBD1. After removal of 2 bases from V and 5 bases from J, the junction contained 17 bases not matched to a gene. The germline V gene encodes CDR1 MNHEY and CDR2 SMNVEV (reference sequence). CDR3 length: 19 residues.